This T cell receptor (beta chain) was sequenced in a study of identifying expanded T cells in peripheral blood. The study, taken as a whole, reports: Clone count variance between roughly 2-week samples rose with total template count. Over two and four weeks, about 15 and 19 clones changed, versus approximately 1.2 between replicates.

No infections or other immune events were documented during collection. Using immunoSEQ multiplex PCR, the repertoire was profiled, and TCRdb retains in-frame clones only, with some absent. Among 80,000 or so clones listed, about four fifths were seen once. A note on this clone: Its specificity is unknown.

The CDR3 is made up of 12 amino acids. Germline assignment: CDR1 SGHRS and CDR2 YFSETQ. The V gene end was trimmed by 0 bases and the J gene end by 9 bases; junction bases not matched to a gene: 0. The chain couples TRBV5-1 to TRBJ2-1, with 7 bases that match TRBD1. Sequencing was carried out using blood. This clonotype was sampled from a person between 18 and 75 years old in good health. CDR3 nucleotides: TGCGCCAGCAGCTTGGACAGGGGTGAGCAGTTCTTC. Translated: CASSLDRGEQFF.